These T cell receptor beta chains were read from a single sample in a study of shared clonotypes between healthy human individuals. The method was immunoSEQ multiplex PCR; TCRdb's version includes in-frame clones alone and lacks a portion of them. The sample contains about 2.2 million clones, roughly 91% of which appear only once. The sequenced sample consisted of naive CD8+ T cells from PBMCs. The source of these receptors is a young man in good health. Some clones in this sample may be carry-over from other donors' samples. CDR3s include the opening cysteine and the closing phenylalanine or tryptophan. The D gene is left open where the match is weak.

>TRBD2|TRBJ2-7|TRBV5-3
CARSLLTTSGSCHEQYF
>TRBD2|TRBJ2-1|TRBV28
CASSQGLAHNEQFF
>TRBD1|TRBJ2-7|TRBV13
CASSLSGQGADEQYF
>.|TRBJ2-5|TRBV7-6
CASSLGAGPQYF
>TRBD1|TRBJ2-7|TRBV7-2
CASSLDRGRIYEQYF
>.|TRBJ2-1|TRBV7-9
CASSLAGPYNEQFF
>.|TRBJ2-5|TRBV6-5
CASSPVGAQETQYF
>.|TRBJ2-7|TRBV6-1
CASSEGWGTSYEQYF
>.|TRBJ2-1|TRBV5-8
CASRSPRQLNNEQFF
>TRBD1|TRBJ2-7|TRBV5-1
CASSPGQGAYEQYF
>TRBD2|TRBJ2-1|TRBV6-6
CASSSTLAGTYNEQFF